This TCR beta chain was documented in a study of blood T cell repertoires in COVID-19 (dated by TCRdb to 2018 to 2021). Context from the whole study: Samples from collaborators originated in the United States, Italy and Spain and spanned both the acute and convalescent phases of COVID-19. The prospective study material was composed of cDNA or gDNA derived from T cells, B-cell-depleted T cells, or PBMCs. The dataset comprised deeply sampled blood TCRbeta repertoires from subjects exposed to, actively infected with, or recovered from COVID-19. The sample metadata nearly always contained a de-identified subject ID, COVID-19 status, age in years and sex. The samples were drawn from two sources: the first 160 participants of the ongoing ImmuneRACE study, and about 1,300 subjects contributed by 6 global collaborators. The repertoires were released in a freely available public database intended as a resource for research on the immune response to SARS-CoV-2. Where HLA class I and class II types were available, the types were taken from metadata supplied by the sample provider, not from assay-based typing. Study-wide findings and limitations: How much clinical and demographic metadata was included differed by source and by participant, and the metadata was provided uncurated.

In Seattle, one collaborating source enrolled patients while the infection was active and tracked those patients longitudinally over the course of disease. Whole blood was collected in K2EDTA tubes by collaborating institutions according to the institutions' own protocols. Collaborator samples were shipped for TCRbeta analysis as frozen whole blood, isolated PBMCs, or DNA extracted from either sample type. The immunoSEQ Assay, a bias-controlled multiplex PCR, was used to amplify TCRbeta CDR3 regions from genomic DNA. The published analysis was carried out like this. The number of nucleated cells in each sample was estimated by amplification of reference gene primers within the assay. Sequence reads were collapsed and filtered to measure the absolute abundance of every unique TCRbeta CDR3 rearrangement. For each sample, productive Simpson clonality was calculated as the square root of Simpson's diversity index over productive rearrangements. Entries here come from immuneACCESS through TCRdb and include only in-frame sequences with V and J called. Some clones fail to appear in such tables; in the studies checked, an unresolved V gene covers under half of the shortfall, and the cause of the remainder is unknown. D and trimming come from the DNA, and the V and J calls and clone size come from that table. Within this sample are roughly 25,000 clones, with about 81% of them counted one time only. The ten top clones hold 2% to 3% of the sample.

Turning to this clone: This clone's antigen is unknown. Base qualities are not recorded, but no much larger clone differs from it by a single base.

From cysteine to phenylalanine, the CDR3 is 13 amino acids long. Just the 39-base CDR3 DNA is kept, in frame starting at base 1. Trimming at the junction amounts to 0 bases on V and 6 bases on J, and the germline ends lie 7 bases apart. The germline V gene provides CDR1 MRHNA and CDR2 SNTAGT. The sequence was collected from a woman between 70 and 85 years old with COVID-19, enrolled during active disease. Recombination linked TRBV6-4 to TRBJ2-3; no confident D gene assignment can be made. Sequencing was performed on peripheral blood. The CDR3 has the sequence CASSDSIGDTQYF. The base sequence is TGTGCCAGCAGTGACTCGATCGGGGATACGCAGTATTTT.